The 6 T cell receptor beta chains below all came from one sample that was sequenced in a study of control samples from healthy donors and cancer patients. Assay: immunoSEQ multiplex PCR; the TCRdb copy retains only in-frame clones and omits some. This sample has 260,000 or so clones; roughly four fifths occur once, and the top ten carry about an eighth. Sequencing was performed on PBMCs. All receptors derive from a woman aged 55-70 years with lung cancer.

The table lists this clone with a few counts. V is TRBV10-2 and J is TRBJ1-3; D remains ambiguous. This CDR3 has 12 residues. Germline-derived CDR1 and CDR2 are WSHSY and SAAADI. The V gene lost 3 bases and the J gene lost 4 bases, with 4 bases spanning the gap. The CDR3 DNA follows: TGCGCCAGCAGTGACGGCGGAAACACCATATATTTT. This codes for CASSDGGNTIYF.

With respect to this clone: One end of the junction is discordant with germline, which a read error may explain. Other nucleotide sequences in the sample specify the same CDR3. The chain employs TRBV3-1 (or the pseudogene TRBV3-2) and TRBJ1-1; possibly TRBD1 for D (5 bases). The CDR3 totals 15 residues. Germline V gives CDR1 LGHDT, CDR2 YNNKEL (reference sequence). The CDR3 here is CASSPAGNPNTEAFF. Here the CDR3 DNA reads TGTGCCAGCAGCCCGGCAGGGAACCCGAACACTGAGGCTTTCTTT.

The chain links TRBV7-2 to TRBJ1-6; D gene uncertain. The CDR3 extends over 16 amino acids. V lost 1 base, J lost 7 bases, and 14 bases lay in between. The germline V gene encodes CDR1 SGHTA and CDR2 FQGNSA. CDR3 coding DNA: TGTGCCAGCAGCTTAGTGAGTGAGGGCAGGAATTCACCCCTCCACTTT. This gives the protein CASSLVSEGRNSPLHF.

This chain links TRBV10-1 with TRBJ2-3; the D gene is possibly TRBD2 (5 bases). Trimming took 0 bases from V and 1 from J, leaving 8 bases between them. The CDR3 loop spans 15 amino acids. CDR1 is WNHNN, CDR2 SYGVQD, per germline (reference sequence). The CDR3, as DNA: TGCGCCAGCAGTGAGTCGGTGGGAGGCACAGATACGCAGTATTTT. Residues: CASSESVGGTDTQYF.

V is TRBV6-1 and J is TRBJ2-1, with TRBD2 identical over 9 bases. Per germline, CDR1 MNHNS and CDR2 SASEGT. The J segment lost 3 bases and the V segment lost 4 bases, leaving 10 bases of the junction unmatched. The CDR3 is 17 residues long. For the CDR3, the DNA is TGTGCCAGCAGTGCGCCTAGAGGGCGGGGGGGCTACAATGAGCAGTTCTTC. This encodes CASSAPRGRGGYNEQFF.

This chain joins TRBV25-1 and TRBJ1-1; D perhaps matches TRBD1 (6 bases). Germline assignment: CDR1 MGHDK and CDR2 SYGVNS. V lost 6 bases, J lost 4 bases, and 18 bases lay in between. There are 15 residues in the CDR3. The CDR3 nucleotides are TGTGCCAGCAGAGACGGGTCGGGGGGCGGCACTGAAGCTTTCTTT. This gives the protein CASRDGSGGGTEAFF.